This is a list of T cell receptor beta chains from one sample in a study of identical twins. TCRdb reprocessed the 5' RACE reads with MiXCR, giving one entry per CDR3 protein. This table has 400,000 to 500,000 distinct CDR3 sequences, roughly an eighth appearing once. Separately, the same data were catalogued under a study of yellow fever vaccine responses in identical twins.

Specimen: CD4+ T cells sorted from blood. These receptors all stem from a woman younger than 35 in good health. The CDR3 runs from the conserved cysteine through the conserved F or W. The order of the fields is CDR3 length, V gene, clone size, J gene, D gene, CDR3 protein, CDR3 DNA. A D gene is named only where the DNA matches it firmly. Not all rows give a size; the values are once, few, many and, for expanded clones, a class.

CDR3 length: 11
V gene: TRBV28
clone size: .
J gene: TRBJ2-7
D gene: .
CDR3 protein: CASTRAYEQYF
CDR3 DNA: TGTGCCAGCACCAGAGCCTACGAGCAGTACTTC

CDR3 length: 15
V gene: TRBV20-1
clone size: .
J gene: TRBJ2-7
D gene: TRBD2
CDR3 protein: CSARPGTSGRTEQYF
CDR3 DNA: TGCAGTGCTAGACCGGGGACTAGCGGGAGAACCGAGCAGTACTTC

CDR3 length: 16
V gene: TRBV7-2
clone size: few
J gene: TRBJ2-3
D gene: TRBD2
CDR3 protein: CASSLGLARSTDTQYF
CDR3 DNA: TGTGCCAGCAGCTTAGGACTAGCGAGAAGCACAGATACGCAGTATTTT

CDR3 length: 15
V gene: TRBV6-1
clone size: .
J gene: TRBJ1-2
D gene: .
CDR3 protein: CATKTGPLTNYGYTF
CDR3 DNA: TGTGCCACCAAGACCGGCCCCTTAACTAACTATGGCTACACCTTC

CDR3 length: 13
V gene: TRBV7-6
clone size: .
J gene: TRBJ1-1
D gene: .
CDR3 protein: CASSLDGPRGAFF
CDR3 DNA: TGTGCCAGCAGCTTAGATGGACCGAGGGGAGCTTTCTTT

CDR3 length: 17
V gene: TRBV5-4
clone size: few
J gene: TRBJ2-7
D gene: TRBD2
CDR3 protein: CASSPRLAGGNLGEQYF
CDR3 DNA: TGTGCCAGCAGCCCAAGACTAGCGGGAGGAAATCTGGGTGAGCAGTACTTC

CDR3 length: 12
V gene: TRBV6-1
clone size: .
J gene: TRBJ1-1
D gene: .
CDR3 protein: CASSEGDLEAFF
CDR3 DNA: TGTGCCAGCAGTGAGGGGGATCTGGAAGCTTTCTTT

CDR3 length: 15
V gene: TRBV12-3/TRBV12-4
clone size: few
J gene: TRBJ1-2
D gene: .
CDR3 protein: CASSFRGKGIYGYTF
CDR3 DNA: TGTGCCAGCAGCTTCCGCGGGAAGGGTATCTATGGCTACACCTTC

CDR3 length: 13
V gene: TRBV5-1
clone size: .
J gene: TRBJ2-7
D gene: .
CDR3 protein: CASSLTPGQEQYF
CDR3 DNA: TGCGCCAGCAGCTTGACCCCCGGCCAGGAGCAGTACTTC

CDR3 length: 12
V gene: TRBV3-1
clone size: few
J gene: TRBJ1-1
D gene: .
CDR3 protein: CASSSKNTEAFF
CDR3 DNA: TGTGCCAGCAGCTCGAAGAACACTGAAGCTTTCTTT

CDR3 length: 14
V gene: TRBV18
clone size: few
J gene: TRBJ1-4
D gene: .
CDR3 protein: CASSPPDVSEKLFF
CDR3 DNA: TGTGCCAGCTCACCACCGGACGTTTCTGAAAAACTGTTTTTT

CDR3 length: 17
V gene: TRBV4-3
clone size: .
J gene: TRBJ1-2
D gene: .
CDR3 protein: CASSQHGGPRDNYGYTF
CDR3 DNA: TGCGCCAGCAGCCAACACGGAGGACCCAGGGATAACTATGGCTACACCTTC

CDR3 length: 12
V gene: TRBV7-8
clone size: many
J gene: TRBJ2-3
D gene: .
CDR3 protein: CASSQGTDTQYF
CDR3 DNA: TGTGCCAGCAGCCAGGGCACAGATACGCAGTATTTT

CDR3 length: 12
V gene: TRBV12-3/TRBV12-4
clone size: .
J gene: TRBJ1-5
D gene: .
CDR3 protein: CASSFPGVAQHF
CDR3 DNA: TGTGCCAGCAGTTTTCCGGGCGTGGCCCAGCATTTT

CDR3 length: 13
V gene: TRBV28
clone size: .
J gene: TRBJ1-2
D gene: .
CDR3 protein: CASSLVGRNGYTF
CDR3 DNA: TGTGCCAGCAGCCTAGTGGGCAGAAATGGCTACACCTTC

CDR3 length: 18
V gene: TRBV11-1
clone size: few
J gene: TRBJ2-3
D gene: TRBD1
CDR3 protein: CASRSDRGRKRESYTQYF
CDR3 DNA: TGTGCCAGCAGATCGGACAGGGGGCGAAAGCGGGAGAGTTATACGCAGTATTTT

CDR3 length: 20
V gene: TRBV24-1
clone size: .
J gene: TRBJ2-1
D gene: TRBD2
CDR3 protein: CATSAHPGLAGVPSYNEQFF
CDR3 DNA: TGTGCCACCAGTGCCCACCCGGGACTAGCGGGGGTCCCCTCCTACAATGAGCAGTTCTTC

CDR3 length: 15
V gene: TRBV7-2
clone size: .
J gene: TRBJ2-3
D gene: TRBD2
CDR3 protein: CASSGTSPSTDTQYF
CDR3 DNA: TGTGCCAGCAGCGGGACTAGCCCTAGCACAGATACGCAGTATTTT

CDR3 length: 16
V gene: TRBV3-1
clone size: few
J gene: TRBJ2-1
D gene: TRBD2
CDR3 protein: CASSQAGLAAYNEQFF
CDR3 DNA: TGTGCCAGCAGCCAGGCGGGACTAGCGGCTTACAATGAGCAGTTCTTC

CDR3 length: 16
V gene: TRBV6-2/TRBV6-3
clone size: few
J gene: TRBJ2-5
D gene: TRBD2
CDR3 protein: CASSFSLAGGPETQYF
CDR3 DNA: TGTGCCAGCAGTTTCTCACTAGCGGGAGGGCCGGAGACCCAGTACTTC

CDR3 length: 11
V gene: TRBV10-3
clone size: many
J gene: TRBJ2-3
D gene: .
CDR3 protein: CAIGATDTQYF
CDR3 DNA: TGTGCCATCGGAGCCACAGATACGCAGTATTTT

CDR3 length: 13
V gene: TRBV10-3
clone size: many
J gene: TRBJ2-3
D gene: TRBD1
CDR3 protein: CAISESGAGGKYF
CDR3 DNA: TGTGCCATCAGTGAGTCGGGGGCAGGGGGCAAGTATTTT

CDR3 length: 15
V gene: TRBV10-2
clone size: few
J gene: TRBJ2-1
D gene: TRBD2
CDR3 protein: CASSQTSGVYNEQFF
CDR3 DNA: TGCGCCAGCAGTCAGACTAGCGGGGTTTACAATGAGCAGTTCTTC

CDR3 length: 15
V gene: TRBV4-3
clone size: few
J gene: TRBJ2-1
D gene: TRBD2
CDR3 protein: CASSPGLAIYNEQFF
CDR3 DNA: TGCGCCAGCAGCCCGGGACTAGCGATTTACAATGAGCAGTTCTTC

CDR3 length: 17
V gene: TRBV27
clone size: few
J gene: TRBJ2-2
D gene: TRBD2
CDR3 protein: CASLGLAGAPGTGELFF
CDR3 DNA: TGTGCCAGCCTGGGACTAGCGGGAGCCCCGGGTACCGGGGAGCTGTTTTTT

CDR3 length: 16
V gene: TRBV29-1
clone size: .
J gene: TRBJ2-1
D gene: TRBD2
CDR3 protein: CSVTGTSGGSYNEQFF
CDR3 DNA: TGCAGCGTGACCGGGACTAGCGGGGGCTCCTACAATGAGCAGTTCTTC

CDR3 length: 18
V gene: TRBV11-2
clone size: few
J gene: TRBJ2-3
D gene: TRBD2
CDR3 protein: CASSRKGLAGGGTDTQYF
CDR3 DNA: TGTGCCAGCAGCCGAAAGGGACTAGCGGGGGGGGGCACAGATACGCAGTATTTT

CDR3 length: 14
V gene: TRBV7-9
clone size: many
J gene: TRBJ2-7
D gene: .
CDR3 protein: CASSDTGHSYEQYF
CDR3 DNA: TGTGCCAGCAGCGACACAGGGCACTCCTACGAGCAGTACTTC

CDR3 length: 15
V gene: TRBV15
clone size: .
J gene: TRBJ2-5
D gene: TRBD1
CDR3 protein: CATSSGQGGKETQYF
CDR3 DNA: TGTGCCACCAGCAGCGGACAGGGCGGAAAAGAGACCCAGTACTTC

CDR3 length: 11
V gene: TRBV20-1
clone size: .
J gene: TRBJ2-1
D gene: .
CDR3 protein: CSATYPSEQFF
CDR3 DNA: TGCAGTGCTACCTACCCCTCTGAGCAGTTCTTC

CDR3 length: 19
V gene: TRBV27
clone size: .
J gene: TRBJ2-4
D gene: TRBD2
CDR3 protein: CASSSWGLAGDLAKNIQYF
CDR3 DNA: TGTGCCAGCAGTTCCTGGGGACTAGCGGGAGACTTGGCCAAAAACATTCAGTACTTC

CDR3 length: 13
V gene: TRBV2
clone size: .
J gene: TRBJ2-1
D gene: .
CDR3 protein: CASIRLAMDEQFF
CDR3 DNA: TGTGCCAGCATAAGGCTAGCGATGGATGAGCAGTTCTTC

CDR3 length: 16
V gene: TRBV5-1
clone size: many
J gene: TRBJ2-1
D gene: TRBD2
CDR3 protein: CASSQIRTSGENEQFF
CDR3 DNA: TGCGCCAGCAGCCAAATTCGGACTAGCGGGGAAAATGAGCAGTTCTTC

CDR3 length: 17
V gene: TRBV27
clone size: .
J gene: TRBJ2-7
D gene: .
CDR3 protein: CASSRRGRAKYSYEQYF
CDR3 DNA: TGTGCCAGCAGCCGGCGGGGGCGGGCTAAGTACTCCTACGAGCAGTACTTC

CDR3 length: 17
V gene: TRBV28
clone size: .
J gene: TRBJ1-1
D gene: .
CDR3 protein: CASSLESRGARNTEAFF
CDR3 DNA: TGTGCCAGCAGTTTGGAGTCTCGTGGGGCTAGGAACACTGAAGCTTTCTTT

CDR3 length: 14
V gene: TRBV28
clone size: few
J gene: TRBJ2-7
D gene: TRBD2
CDR3 protein: CASSLIGTTYEQYF
CDR3 DNA: TGTGCCAGCAGCTTGATCGGGACTACCTACGAGCAGTACTTC

CDR3 length: 13
V gene: TRBV5-1
clone size: few
J gene: TRBJ2-7
D gene: .
CDR3 protein: CASSLVGGPEQYF
CDR3 DNA: TGCGCCAGCAGCTTGGTGGGGGGGCCCGAGCAGTACTTC

CDR3 length: 15
V gene: TRBV24-1
clone size: few
J gene: TRBJ2-1
D gene: TRBD1
CDR3 protein: CATSDPGTGDNEQFF
CDR3 DNA: TGTGCCACCAGTGACCCCGGGACAGGGGACAATGAGCAGTTCTTC